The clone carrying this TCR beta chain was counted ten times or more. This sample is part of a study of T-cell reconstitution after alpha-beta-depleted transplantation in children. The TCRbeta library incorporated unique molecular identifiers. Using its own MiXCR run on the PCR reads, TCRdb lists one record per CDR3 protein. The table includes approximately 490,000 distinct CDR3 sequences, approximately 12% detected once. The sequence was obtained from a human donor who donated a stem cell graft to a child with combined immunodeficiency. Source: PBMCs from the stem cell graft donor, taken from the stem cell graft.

The CDR3 DNA reads TGTGCCAGCAGCGTAGGCCGGGCCCGTGAAGGCTACACCTTC. Its translation: CASSVGRAREGYTF. This sequence joins TRBV9 and TRBJ1-2, with D unresolved. The CDR3 spans 14 residues. Germline assignment: CDR1 SGDLS and CDR2 YYNGEE. V lost 0 bases, J lost 8 bases, and 14 bases lay in between.